One sample yielded the 25 T cell receptor beta chains listed below, sequenced in a study of T cell responses to AZD1222 COVID-19 vaccine (dated by TCRdb to 2020 to 2023). What the time point label conveys for this sample: about 28 days (+/-7) after the second vaccine dose. The receptor library was made with the immunoSEQ multiplex PCR assay. Here the immuneACCESS table is served through TCRdb, limited to in-frame sequences with V and J called. Missing clones are a known gap in these copies; in checked studies unresolved V genes cover under half, and the rest lacks a known reason. The sample profile shows under 200,000 clones; 92% of them were found once. The biggest ten clones account for roughly 1.4% of the sample. The sample was peripheral blood, taken 28 days after the second AZD1222 dose. Receptors were obtained from an adult who received the AZD1222 COVID-19 vaccine.

CDR3 residues: CASTGTVEAFF. CDR3 nucleotides: TGTGCCAGCACCGGGACCGTAGAAGCTTTCTTT. The gene calls are TRBV25-1 and TRBJ1-1, with a possible D match to TRBD1 (5 bases). The CDR3 loop spans 11 amino acids. Trimming stripped 7 bases from V and 8 bases from J, with 11 bases between. The germline gives CDR1 MGHDK, CDR2 SYGVNS.

The chain employs TRBV3-1 (or the pseudogene TRBV3-2) and TRBJ1-5; weak D call: TRBD1 (5 bases). With 5 bases removed from V and 0 bases from J, the gap between germline ends came to 11 bases. The CDR3 sequence is 15 residues long. Per the germline V gene, CDR1 is LGHDT and CDR2 is YNNKEL (reference sequence). The CDR3 is CASSSGPYSNQPQHF. For the CDR3, the DNA is TGTGCCAGCAGCTCGGGGCCCTATAGCAATCAGCCCCAGCATTTT.

This sequence joins TRBV6-5 and TRBJ2-1; 11 bases map to TRBD2. Trimming at V came to 6 bases and at J to 3 bases, leaving 4 bases not matched to a gene. The V gene's germline CDR1 is MNHEY and CDR2 SVGAGI. The CDR3 totals 15 residues. The CDR3: CASRILAGGYNEQFF. Written as DNA, the CDR3 is TGTGCCAGCAGGATTCTAGCGGGGGGCTACAATGAGCAGTTCTTC.

The V gene is TRBV28, the J gene TRBJ1-2; D unresolved. The CDR3 is made up of 13 amino acids. CDR1 is MDHEN and CDR2 is SYDVKM in the germline V gene. Trimming removed 8 bases from V and 0 bases from J, with 10 bases in between. The CDR3 DNA reads as TGTGCCAGCTTTGGCAGTTCTAACTATGGCTACACCTTC. This codes for CASFGSSNYGYTF.

The chain couples TRBV4-1 to TRBJ1-1, with 10 bases lining up with TRBD1. V was pared by 3 bases and J by 5 bases, with 6 bases of the junction left unmatched. The CDR3 has 15 residues. Per the germline V gene, CDR1 is MGHRA and CDR2 is YSYEKL. CDR3 coding DNA: TGCGCCAGCAGCCACAGACAGGGGGCAGAGACTGAAGCTTTCTTT. Residues: CASSHRQGAETEAFF.

The chain uses TRBV7-3 and TRBJ2-7; TRBD2 matches 11 bases. The germline CDR1 and CDR2 sequences are SGHTA and FQGTGA. V dropped 6 bases and J dropped 4; count of bases not matched to a gene: 8. The CDR3 is made up of 15 amino acids. The CDR3 sequence: CASSLAGGPQYEQYF. The CDR3 nucleotides are TGTGCCAGCAGTTTAGCGGGAGGGCCTCAGTACGAGCAGTACTTC.

The genes are TRBV7-3 and TRBJ2-7; 8 nucleotides agree with TRBD2. The junction had 6 bases not matched to a gene; V was cut back by 5 bases and J by 3 bases. CDR3 size: 14 residues. The germline V gene encodes CDR1 SGHTA and CDR2 FQGTGA. CDR3 sequence reads: CASSPSGSFYEQYF. Here the CDR3 DNA reads TGTGCCAGCAGCCCCAGCGGGAGCTTCTACGAGCAGTACTTC.

This rearrangement joins TRBV9 to TRBJ2-3, with D uncertain. CDR3 length equals 15 residues. V was clipped by 0 bases and J by 2 bases, with 10 bases between them. The germline V gene encodes CDR1 SGDLS and CDR2 YYNGEE. The CDR3 sequence is CASSVGQPATDTQYF. The CDR3 region has the DNA TGTGCCAGCAGCGTAGGGCAGCCAGCCACAGATACGCAGTATTTT.

The chain has TRBV10-3 and TRBJ1-2, with no clear D. V was clipped by 3 bases and J by 4 bases, with 12 bases between them. Germline lookup yields CDR1 ENHRY and CDR2 SYGVKD. The CDR3 is made up of 14 amino acids. The CDR3 sequence: CAISDASTVYGYTF. CDR3 sequence (DNA): TGTGCCATCAGTGACGCCTCGACCGTCTATGGCTACACCTTC.

V and J are TRBV5-1 and TRBJ1-4, with TRBD1 matching over 9 bases. Germline CDR1 SGHRS, CDR2 YFSETQ. CDR3 length equals 14 residues. V was clipped by 4 bases and J by 10 bases; unmatched bases: 8. CDR3 coding DNA: TGCGCCAGCAGCACCCGGACAGGGGTTGGAAAACTGTTTTTT. It is translated as CASSTRTGVGKLFF.

This rearrangement joins TRBV19 to TRBJ2-3; 8 nucleotides line up with TRBD1. The V gene end was trimmed by 7 bases and the J gene end by 5 bases; junction bases not matched to a gene: 11. Germline assignment: CDR1 LNHDA and CDR2 SQIVND (reference sequence). This CDR3 has 15 amino acids. This CDR3 is CASNPETGVGDTQYF. The CDR3 bases are TGTGCCAGTAACCCCGAGACAGGGGTAGGAGATACGCAGTATTTT.

J is TRBJ2-1 and V is TRBV3-1 (or the pseudogene TRBV3-2), with D possibly TRBD1 on 5 matching bases. Germline assignment: CDR1 LGHDT and CDR2 YNNKEL (reference sequence). CDR3 size: 14 residues. The V and J ends lost 1 base and 12 bases respectively, with 16 bases between them. CDR3: CASSQVRRGQGQFF. The CDR3 DNA reads as TGTGCCAGCAGCCAAGTCCGCCGAGGCCAGGGGCAGTTCTTC.

The chain employs TRBV14 and TRBJ2-7; unclear D gene. Trimming removed 6 bases at V and 5 bases at J, with 11 bases between. CDR3 size: 12 residues. In germline, CDR1 is SGHDN, CDR2 FVKESK. DNA for the CDR3: TGTGCCAGCAGGTCGGCGACCCACGAGCAGTACTTC. Translating it yields CASRSATHEQYF.

This clone has just one count. The rearrangement links TRBV6-1 to TRBJ2-2, with unresolved D. From germline, CDR1 is MNHNS and CDR2 SASEGT. V was cut by 1 base and J by 2 bases, with 8 bases left in between. CDR3 length: 15 residues. The CDR3 sequence is CASSEGSVNTGELFF. In nucleotides, the CDR3 is TGTGCCAGCAGTGAAGGGTCAGTTAACACCGGGGAGCTGTTTTTT.

V is TRBV11-2 and J is TRBJ1-2; no clear D. Trimming removed 5 bases at V and 8 bases at J, with 21 bases between. The CDR3 is 15 amino acids. Germline V gene sequence: CDR1 SGHAT, CDR2 FQNNGV. The CDR3 sequence is CASSDDVSAAGGYTF. In DNA, the CDR3 is TGTGCCAGCAGCGACGACGTCTCCGCCGCGGGGGGCTACACCTTC.

This chain connects TRBV3-1 (or the pseudogene TRBV3-2) to TRBJ1-3; D is possibly TRBD1 (6 bases). Germline CDR1 and CDR2: LGHDT and YNNKEL (reference sequence). This CDR3 comprises 14 residues. With 3 bases removed from V and 2 bases from J, the gap between germline ends came to 8 bases. CDR3 loop: CASSQAGAGNTIYF. In DNA form, the CDR3 reads TGTGCCAGCAGCCAGGCAGGGGCTGGAAACACCATATATTTT.

The gene calls are TRBV5-1 and TRBJ1-5; tentative D call: TRBD1 (5 bases). CDR1 and CDR2 (germline): SGHRS, YFSETQ. V lost 6 bases and J lost 4, with 8 bases in between. There are 12 residues in the CDR3. The CDR3 region is CASKAGNQPQHF. CDR3 DNA sequence: TGCGCCAGCAAGGCAGGGAATCAGCCCCAGCATTTT.

J is TRBJ2-7 and V is TRBV9; D assignment may be TRBD1 or TRBD2 (5 bases each). Germline V gene data show CDR1 as SGDLS and CDR2 as YYNGEE. The CDR3 runs 17 residues. Between the trimmed V and J ends, which lost 4 bases and 0 bases, there was a span of 20 bases. CDR3 coding DNA: TGTGCCAGCAGCCCAAAAAACCCGGCAGGGAGCTCCTACGAGCAGTACTTC. Its translation is CASSPKNPAGSSYEQYF. The full variable domain, completed using reference TRBV9 and TRBJ2-7, is DSGVTQTPKHLITATGQRVTLRCSPRSGDLSVYWYQQSLDQGLQFLIQYYNGEERAKGNILERFSAQQFPDLHSELNLSSLELGDSALYFCASSPKNPAGSSYEQYFGPGTRLTVT.

The chain employs TRBV30 and TRBJ2-7; no firm D call. CDR3 size: 13 residues. Germline V gene lookup returns CDR1 GTSNPN and CDR2 SVGIG (reference sequence). V lost 1 base and J 2 bases, leaving 9 bases between the germline ends. CDR3 bases: TGTGCCTGGAGTGATCATCCAACCTACGAGCAGTACTTC. This gives the protein CAWSDHPTYEQYF.

The chain combines TRBV11-2 with TRBJ2-3, with D perhaps TRBD1 or TRBD2 (5 bases each). The CDR3 consists of 17 residues. Germline assignment: CDR1 SGHAT and CDR2 FQNNGV. The V end was cut by 0 bases, the J end by 4 bases, with 17 bases between. The CDR3 is CASSLDGAGYGADTQYF. CDR3 nucleotide sequence: TGTGCCAGCAGCTTAGACGGGGCTGGGTATGGGGCAGATACGCAGTATTTT.

The chain carries TRBV5-1 and TRBJ1-4; 8 bases agree with TRBD1. After removal of 4 bases from V and 0 bases from J, the junction contained 5 bases not matched to a gene. The CDR3 runs to 16 residues. From germline, CDR1 is SGHRS and CDR2 YFSETQ. CDR3 in amino acids: CASSRDRSATNEKLFF. CDR3 in DNA: TGCGCCAGCAGCCGGGACAGGTCCGCAACTAATGAAAAACTGTTTTTT.

The rearrangement uses TRBV7-2 and TRBJ2-1; D gene ambiguous. V was cut by 1 base and J by 6 bases, with 10 bases left in between. Per the germline V gene, CDR1 is SGHTA and CDR2 is FQGNSA. This CDR3 is built from 14 residues. The CDR3 sequence: CASSLVFGVNEQFF. CDR3 nucleotide sequence: TGTGCCAGCAGCTTAGTGTTCGGCGTCAATGAGCAGTTCTTC.

The chain carries TRBV27 and TRBJ1-5; D is perhaps TRBD1 (6 bases). Germline CDR1 reads MNHEY; CDR2 reads SMNVEV (reference sequence). V lost 0 bases and J 6 bases, leaving 12 bases between the germline ends. CDR3 length: 15 residues. Written as DNA, the CDR3 is TGTGCCAGCAGTTTATCCTCGACAGGTTCTCAGCCCCAGCATTTT. Amino acids: CASSLSSTGSQPQHF.

In the case of this clone: Other DNA sequences in the same sample also yield this CDR3. CDR3 region: CATSRDSGNYGYTF. The CDR3, as DNA: TGTGCCACCAGCAGAGATAGTGGGAACTATGGCTACACCTTC. The chain has TRBV15 and TRBJ1-2, with D hard to call. Germline CDR1 reads LNHNV; CDR2 reads YYDKDF (reference sequence). With 0 bases removed from V and 2 bases from J, the gap between germline ends came to 7 bases. The CDR3 sequence is 14 residues long.

The chain joins TRBV12-3 or TRBV12-4 to TRBJ1-1; D is unclear. The CDR3 length is 13 residues. V was clipped by 3 bases and J by 4 bases, with 9 bases between them. As DNA, the CDR3 is TGTGCCAGCAGTTTTCAGGAGGGCACTGAAGCTTTCTTT. It yields the protein CASSFQEGTEAFF.